This T cell receptor (beta chain) was sequenced during a study of T cells in Graves' hyperthyroidism and ophthalmopathy. Regarding the study as a whole: Ophthalmopathy stood apart from stable hyperthyroidism in a 13 V-J model.

RNA transcripts were the template for amplifying TCR beta CDR3 regions. Using the HTBI primer set, a first-round RT-PCR was run on the TCR CDR3. TCRdb passed the multiplex PCR reads through MiXCR, listing each CDR3 protein once. The sample shows 600,000 to 650,000 distinct CDR3 sequences, roughly 15% of them seen only once. In this sample, this clonotype turned up many times. Its antigen remains unidentified. Sequences were obtained from blood. The sequence was collected from a woman in her 30s with Graves' hyperthyroidism.

The CDR3 bases are TGTGCCAGCTCACCGAGGGGACCGACCGGGGAGACCCAGTACTTC. Translation gives CASSPRGPTGETQYF. The V and J genes are TRBV18 and TRBJ2-5; either TRBD1 or TRBD2 may fit D (5 bases each). Between the trimmed V and J ends, which lost 3 bases and 5 bases, there was a span of 16 bases. From germline, CDR1 is KGHSH and CDR2 LQKENI. The CDR3 is 15 amino acids.